Listed below are T cell receptor beta chains from one sample, sequenced in a study of CD8 T cells in ankylosing spondylitis. Via MiXCR, TCRdb re-called the 5' RACE reads, giving one row per CDR3 protein. This table holds about 160,000 distinct CDR3 sequences, about a sixth found once. Input material: blood, either unsorted or a sorted T cell fraction (not recorded which). The receptors were sampled from a male donor with ankylosing spondylitis or in good health (not recorded which). CDR3s include the opening cysteine and the closing phenylalanine or tryptophan. The D gene is left open where the match is weak. Not all rows give a size; the values are once, few, many and, for expanded clones, a class.

CASSEDLAGGPATGELFF,TGCGCCAGCAGCGAGGATCTAGCGGGAGGTCCCGCGACCGGGGAGCTGTTTTTT,TRBD2,NA,TRBJ2-2,TRBV5-1
CAVGSSYEQYF,TGTGCCGTGGGGAGTTCCTACGAGCAGTACTTC,NA,many,TRBJ2-7,TRBV10-3
CSARDWVGTDTQYF,TGCAGTGCTCGCGACTGGGTTGGCACAGATACGCAGTATTTT,NA,many,TRBJ2-3,TRBV20-1
CARRGAFCGQEPSYEQYF,TGTGCCAGACGCGGTGCTTTCTGCGGACAGGAACCTTCCTACGAGCAGTACTTC,TRBD1,many,TRBJ2-7,TRBV12-3/TRBV12-4
CSARDNRRFVDAALGTQYF,TGCAGTGCTAGAGATAACCGTAGGTTCGTCGACGCGGCTCTTGGGACCCAGTACTTC,NA,many,TRBJ2-5,TRBV20-1
CASSPRQGRTGELFF,TGTGCCAGCTCACCCCGACAGGGGCGGACCGGGGAGCTGTTTTTT,TRBD1,few,TRBJ2-2,TRBV18
CASGPGQQAGANVLTF,TGTGCCAGCGGCCCGGGCCAGCAGGCCGGGGCCAACGTCCTGACTTTC,NA,NA,TRBJ2-6,TRBV5-3
CASSDSADPAQYF,TGTGCCAGCAGCGACTCAGCCGACCCGGCGCAGTATTTT,NA,NA,TRBJ2-3,TRBV7-9
CASSLLVSPYNEQFF,TGTGCCAGCAGCTTACTAGTCTCCCCCTACAATGAGCAGTTCTTC,NA,many,TRBJ2-1,TRBV7-8
CASSLSYFRGRENEKLFF,TGTGCCAGCAGTTTATCCTATTTCCGGGGGCGGGAGAATGAAAAACTGTTTTTT,NA,few,TRBJ1-4,TRBV27
CASSLDRLGVRSSYNEQFF,TGCGCCAGCAGCTTGGACCGATTGGGAGTAAGGAGCTCCTACAATGAGCAGTTCTTC,NA,NA,TRBJ2-1,TRBV5-1
CASSITSGDYEQYF,TGTGCCAGCAGCATTACTAGCGGGGACTACGAGCAGTACTTC,TRBD2,few,TRBJ2-7,TRBV12-3/TRBV12-4
CAWSLAGGYTEAFF,TGTGCCTGGAGTTTGGCAGGGGGGTACACTGAAGCTTTCTTT,TRBD1,NA,TRBJ1-1,TRBV30
CASTGQEIATNEKLFF,TGTGCCAGTACGGGACAGGAGATTGCAACTAATGAAAAACTGTTTTTT,TRBD1,NA,TRBJ1-4,TRBV28
CASSSAETQYF,TGCGCCAGCAGTAGCGCAGAGACCCAGTACTTC,NA,many,TRBJ2-5,TRBV5-1
CASSLTPTGELFF,TGCGCCAGCAGCTTGACCCCTACCGGGGAGCTGTTTTTT,NA,many,TRBJ2-2,TRBV5-1
CASRGSGRTDTQYF,TGTGCCAGCAGGGGCAGCGGGAGGACTGATACGCAGTATTTT,TRBD2,many,TRBJ2-3,TRBV28
CASSLERNTEAFF,TGCGCCAGCAGCTTGGAAAGGAACACTGAAGCTTTCTTT,NA,many,TRBJ1-1,TRBV5-1
CASSPQGREPQHF,TGTGCCAGCTCACCTCAGGGGAGGGAGCCCCAGCATTTT,NA,NA,TRBJ1-5,TRBV18
CASSLVSDSSNEAFF,TGTGCCAGCAGCTTAGTGTCCGACAGCAGCAATGAAGCTTTCTTT,NA,few,TRBJ1-1,TRBV7-2
CASSWQLVPDTQYF,TGTGCCAGCAGCTGGCAACTAGTCCCAGATACGCAGTATTTT,NA,few,TRBJ2-3,TRBV13
CASSLVGQETQYF,TGCGCCAGCAGCTTGGTAGGCCAAGAGACCCAGTACTTC,NA,many,TRBJ2-5,TRBV5-1
CSAVLAGVYEQYF,TGCAGTGCCGTACTAGCGGGAGTGTACGAGCAGTACTTC,TRBD2,NA,TRBJ2-7,TRBV20-1
CSARDPSGRGSPDTQYF,TGCAGTGCTAGAGACCCCAGCGGACGGGGGAGTCCAGATACGCAGTATTTT,NA,NA,TRBJ2-3,TRBV20-1
CSAGVGGSTYNEQFF,TGCAGTGCTGGGGTGGGCGGGAGTACGTACAATGAGCAGTTCTTC,TRBD2,many,TRBJ2-1,TRBV20-1
CASSDPSEGGYEQYF,TGTGCCAGCAGCGACCCCTCGGAGGGAGGCTACGAGCAGTACTTC,NA,NA,TRBJ2-7,TRBV5-5
CSAMPVQGRFDQPQHF,TGCAGTGCTATGCCGGTACAGGGCAGATTCGATCAGCCCCAGCATTTT,NA,many,TRBJ1-5,TRBV20-1
CASSLSGLAVFEQFF,TGTGCCAGCAGTCTCTCGGGACTAGCCGTTTTTGAGCAGTTCTTC,TRBD2,few,TRBJ2-1,TRBV12-3/TRBV12-4
CATSDPTTQGEQYF,TGTGCCACCAGTGACCCGACCACGCAGGGAGAGCAGTACTTC,NA,NA,TRBJ2-7,TRBV24-1
CASSLVAGRYNEQFF,TGTGCCAGCAGCTTAGTAGCGGGAAGGTACAATGAGCAGTTCTTC,TRBD2,few,TRBJ2-1,TRBV11-2
CASSLSGTEAFF,TGTGCCAGCAGCTTATCAGGCACTGAAGCTTTCTTT,NA,many,TRBJ1-1,TRBV7-8
CASRNSGGGGEKLFF,TGTGCCAGCAGGAACTCAGGGGGTGGAGGTGAAAAACTGTTTTTT,TRBD1,many,TRBJ1-4,TRBV6-6
CASSPDYTDTQYF,TGTGCCAGCAGTCCGGACTACACAGATACGCAGTATTTT,NA,few,TRBJ2-3,TRBV28
CASSSQGSNQPQHF,TGTGCCAGCAGCTCTCAGGGGAGCAATCAGCCCCAGCATTTT,NA,NA,TRBJ1-5,TRBV7-2
CASSLSPQGPYEQYF,TGTGCCAGCAGTTTATCTCCTCAAGGACCCTACGAGCAGTACTTC,NA,many,TRBJ2-7,TRBV27
CASSPVGGIGAFF,TGTGCCAGCAGCCCCGTCGGAGGGATTGGAGCTTTCTTT,NA,NA,TRBJ1-1,TRBV6-2/TRBV6-3
CAISSRGSSYNEQFF,TGTGCCATCAGCTCCCGCGGAAGCTCCTACAATGAGCAGTTCTTC,NA,few,TRBJ2-1,TRBV10-3
CASSPTVTYEQYF,TGTGCCAGCAGCCCGACAGTAACCTACGAGCAGTACTTC,NA,NA,TRBJ2-7,TRBV7-6
CASRVTRNTGELFF,TGTGCCAGCAGAGTGACCCGGAACACCGGGGAGCTGTTTTTT,NA,NA,TRBJ2-2,TRBV6-1